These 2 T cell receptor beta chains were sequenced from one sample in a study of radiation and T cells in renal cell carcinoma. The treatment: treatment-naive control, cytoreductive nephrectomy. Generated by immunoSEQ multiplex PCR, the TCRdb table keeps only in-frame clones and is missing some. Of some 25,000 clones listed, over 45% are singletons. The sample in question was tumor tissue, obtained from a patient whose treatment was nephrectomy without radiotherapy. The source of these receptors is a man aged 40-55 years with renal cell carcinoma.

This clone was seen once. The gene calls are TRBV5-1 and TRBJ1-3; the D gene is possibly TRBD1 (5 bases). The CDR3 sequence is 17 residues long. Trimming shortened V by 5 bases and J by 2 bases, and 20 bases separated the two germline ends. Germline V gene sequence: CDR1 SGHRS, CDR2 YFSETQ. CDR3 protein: CASSLDSGVNTGNTIYF. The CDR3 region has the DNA TGCGCCAGCAGTCTAGACAGCGGAGTAAATACTGGAAACACCATATATTTT.

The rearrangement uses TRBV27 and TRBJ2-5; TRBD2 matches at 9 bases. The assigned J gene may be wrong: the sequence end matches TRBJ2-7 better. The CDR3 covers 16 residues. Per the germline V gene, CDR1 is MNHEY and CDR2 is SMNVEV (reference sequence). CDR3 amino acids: CASSLWPSGTHYEQYF. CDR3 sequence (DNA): TGTGCCAGCAGTTTATGGCCTAGCGGGACCCACTACGAGCAGTACTTC.